These 26 T cell receptor beta chains originate from one sample sequenced in a study of blood T cell repertoires in COVID-19. Here immunoSEQ multiplex PCR was the method, and the copy in TCRdb shows in-frame clones only, minus some. In the table there are about 220,000 clones, 80% to 90% of which are singletons. Sequenced: PBMCs or T cells enriched from blood (not recorded which). Every receptor here comes from a middle-aged woman with acute COVID-19.

This chain links TRBV29-1 with TRBJ1-1, with 8 nucleotides matching TRBD1. CDR1 and CDR2 from the germline V gene are SQVTM and ANQGSEA. Trimming at V came to 4 bases and at J to 4 bases, leaving 8 bases not matched to a gene. The CDR3 has 14 residues. The CDR3 loop reads CSVGEQGGITEAFF. The CDR3 bases are TGCAGCGTTGGGGAACAGGGGGGGATCACTGAAGCTTTCTTT. Full variable domain (remainder filled in from reference TRBV29-1 and TRBJ1-1): SAVISQKPSRDICQRGTSLTIQCQVDSQVTMMFWYRQQPGQSLTLIATANQGSEATYESGFVIDKFPISRPNLTFSTLTVSNMSPEDSSIYLCSVGEQGGITEAFFGQGTRLTVV.

The chain uses TRBV6-5 and TRBJ1-2; 12 bases are shared with TRBD1. V shed 8 bases and J 7 bases; nucleotides not matched to a gene: 5. CDR3 length: 13 residues. Germline V gene data show CDR1 as MNHEY and CDR2 as SVGAGI. CDR3 coding DNA: TGTGCCAGCCGCGGGACAGGGGGCTTTGGCTACACCTTC. Translating gives CASRGTGGFGYTF.

This clone was observed a single time. The V and J genes are TRBV24-1 and TRBJ2-3; 10 bases are a match to TRBD2. V trimming: 6 bases; J trimming: 3 bases; junction bases outside the gene matches: 2. The CDR3 has 14 amino acids. Per germline, CDR1 KGHDR and CDR2 SFDVKD. The CDR3 loop reads CATSIAGGTDTQYF. CDR3 sequence (DNA): TGTGCCACCAGTATAGCGGGGGGAACAGATACGCAGTATTTT.

The chain has TRBV9 and TRBJ2-4; D may be TRBD1 (5 bases). Germline V gene sequence: CDR1 SGDLS, CDR2 YYNGEE. V was pared by 0 bases and J by 8 bases, with 9 bases between. The CDR3 covers 13 residues. CDR3 bases: TGTGCCAGCAGCGTAGGGGTAGGGGACATTCAGTACTTC. This translates into CASSVGVGDIQYF.

The genes are TRBV7-6 and TRBJ1-6; D possibly corresponds to TRBD1 (6 bases). This CDR3 has 17 amino acids. CDR1 is SGHVS, CDR2 FNYEAQ, per germline. The V and J ends lost 5 bases and 7 bases respectively, with 21 bases between them. The CDR3 bases are TGTGCCAGCAGCCCGGGGGGGCATAGGGTAAAGAATTCACCCCTCCACTTT. This encodes CASSPGGHRVKNSPLHF.

The chain is built from TRBV5-1 and TRBJ2-2; D possibly corresponds to TRBD2 (7 bases). Germline V gene data show CDR1 as SGHRS and CDR2 as YFSETQ. CDR3 length equals 17 residues. The V end lost 1 base, the J end lost 0 bases, and 13 bases lay between the germline ends. The CDR3 region is CASSLNGGRANTGELFF. The CDR3 DNA is TGCGCCAGCAGCTTGAACGGGGGGCGAGCGAACACCGGGGAGCTGTTTTTT.

The chain uses TRBV9 and TRBJ2-2; 10 bases agree with TRBD2. The CDR3 runs to 16 residues. The V segment lost 3 bases and the J segment 3 bases; nucleotides outside the gene matches: 5. CDR1 and CDR2 (germline): SGDLS, YYNGEE. CDR3 region: CASSGLAGGYTGELFF. DNA of the CDR3: TGTGCCAGCAGCGGATTAGCGGGGGGCTACACCGGGGAGCTGTTTTTT.

V gene TRBV19 combines with J gene TRBJ2-3; 8 nucleotides match TRBD2. This CDR3 comprises 13 residues. Germline values: CDR1 LNHDA, CDR2 SQIVND (reference sequence). V dropped 4 bases and J dropped 4; count of bases not matched to a gene: 1. CDR3 DNA: TGTGCCAGTAGTAGGGGACTAGCAGATACGCAGTATTTT. Its translation: CASSRGLADTQYF.

The chain links TRBV4-2 to TRBJ1-1; D is perhaps TRBD1 (5 bases). This CDR3 is built from 15 residues. V lost 2 bases and J lost 5, with 15 bases in between. Germline loops: CDR1 LGHNA, CDR2 YNFKEQ. The CDR3 DNA is TGTGCCAGCAGCCAAATTCTTGGGGGGGGAACTGAAGCTTTCTTT. Protein product: CASSQILGGGTEAFF.

V and J are TRBV5-1 and TRBJ1-1, with D perhaps TRBD1 (5 bases). The germline CDR1 and CDR2 sequences are SGHRS and YFSETQ. The CDR3 extends over 12 amino acids. V was pared by 4 bases and J by 4 bases, with 8 bases between. The CDR3 sequence is CASSTGGTEAFF. CDR3 bases: TGCGCCAGCAGCACGGGGGGCACTGAAGCTTTCTTT.

The J gene is TRBJ2-2, the V gene TRBV4-3; D may be TRBD1 (6 bases). CDR1 is LGHNA and CDR2 is YSLEER in the germline V gene. This CDR3 spans 16 amino acids. The ends were cut back, 4 bases at V and 6 bases at J, with 18 bases in the middle. The CDR3 DNA sequence: TGCGCCAGCAGCCTGGACTCACAGGGAGCAGCCGGGGAGCTGTTTTTT. This sequence encodes CASSLDSQGAAGELFF.

This rearrangement joins TRBV5-1 to TRBJ2-5; tentatively, D is TRBD1 (5 bases). Trimming pared 4 bases from V and 6 bases from J, leaving 16 bases between. The CDR3 is 14 amino acids. Per the germline V gene, CDR1 is SGHRS and CDR2 is YFSETQ. The CDR3 sequence is CASSQTGNLKTQYF. CDR3 nucleotide sequence: TGCGCCAGCAGCCAAACAGGCAACCTAAAGACCCAGTACTTC.

This chain uses TRBV4-1 with TRBJ1-1; tentatively, D is TRBD1 (6 bases). The CDR3 consists of 13 residues. V lost 4 bases, J lost 4 bases, and 10 bases lay in between. CDR1 is MGHRA, CDR2 YSYEKL, per germline. As DNA, the CDR3 is TGCGCCAGCAGCCTCGGCAGGGGCACTGAAGCTTTCTTT. Translating it yields CASSLGRGTEAFF.

The chain carries TRBV5-1 and TRBJ1-1; possibly TRBD1 for D (5 bases). CDR3 length equals 14 residues. V was pared by 4 bases and J by 4 bases, with 14 bases between. Germline V lookup: CDR1 SGHRS, CDR2 YFSETQ. Here the CDR3 DNA reads TGCGCCAGCAGCCAGAACCCGGGGGGCACTGAAGCTTTCTTT. Protein sequence: CASSQNPGGTEAFF. Combining the CDR3 with reference TRBV5-1 and TRBJ1-1 gives the whole variable domain KAGVTQTPRYLIKTRGQQVTLSCSPISGHRSVSWYQQTPGQGLQFLFEYFSETQRNKGNFPGRFSGRQFSNSRSEMNVSTLELGDSALYLCASSQNPGGTEAFFGQGTRLTVV.

The chain joins TRBV24-1 to TRBJ2-1; D is possibly TRBD1 (6 bases). The length of the CDR3 is 13 residues. Germline CDR1 reads KGHDR; CDR2 reads SFDVKD. Trimming removed 5 bases at V and 7 bases at J, with 11 bases between. This CDR3 is CATSGGGRNEQFF. CDR3 in DNA: TGTGCCACCAGTGGAGGGGGAAGGAATGAGCAGTTCTTC.

The rearrangement uses TRBV19 and TRBJ1-1; 10 bases line up with TRBD1. Germline V gene data show CDR1 as LNHDA and CDR2 as SQIVND (reference sequence). This CDR3 region has 15 residues. V trimming: 7 bases; J trimming: 0 bases; junction bases outside the gene matches: 5. This chain's CDR3 is CASTRTGGMNTEAFF. CDR3 in DNA: TGTGCCAGTACCAGGACAGGGGGAATGAACACTGAAGCTTTCTTT.

The J gene is TRBJ1-4, the V gene TRBV28; D is uncertain. CDR3 length: 16 amino acids. Per germline, CDR1 MDHEN and CDR2 SYDVKM. V lost 4 bases to trimming and J lost 0 bases, with 12 bases between them. CDR3 DNA: TGTGCCAGCAGTTCACCCGGGGAGGCAACTAATGAAAAACTGTTTTTT. It yields the protein CASSSPGEATNEKLFF.

This rearrangement joins TRBV9 to TRBJ1-3; no clear D gene. CDR3 length: 15 residues. The V end lost 2 bases, the J end lost 9 bases, and 18 bases lay between the germline ends. The germline V gene encodes CDR1 SGDLS and CDR2 YYNGEE. CDR3 DNA sequence: TGTGCCAGCAGCGTCGAGGGTATCGGCTTAACCACCATATATTTT. This gives the protein CASSVEGIGLTTIYF.

The chain combines TRBV10-3 with TRBJ1-2, with D unresolved. The length of the CDR3 is 13 residues. CDR1 is ENHRY, CDR2 SYGVKD, per germline. The ends were cut back, 0 bases at V and 3 bases at J, with 5 bases in the middle. CDR3 in amino acids: CAISESRDYGYTF. CDR3 sequence (DNA): TGTGCCATCAGTGAGTCGAGGGACTATGGCTACACCTTC.

The chain couples TRBV9 to TRBJ2-3; TRBD2 matches at 13 bases. The CDR3 has 18 residues. Germline trimming cut 2 bases from V and 3 bases from J; bases unmatched to any gene: 9. Germline V gene lookup returns CDR1 SGDLS and CDR2 YYNGEE. CDR3 sequence reads: CASSVSTSGGAATDTQYF. CDR3 DNA sequence: TGTGCCAGCAGCGTTTCAACTAGCGGGGGGGCCGCGACAGATACGCAGTATTTT.

This clone showed up just once. This chain uses TRBV7-8 with TRBJ1-6; TRBD1 matches at 8 bases. V lost 2 bases, J lost 9 bases, and 9 bases stayed unmatched. Germline lookup yields CDR1 SGHVS and CDR2 FQNEAQ. This CDR3 has 16 residues. CDR3 coding DNA: TGTGCCAGCAGCTTAAGGTCTTCAGGGGGCTTTTCACCCCTCCACTTT. It translates to CASSLRSSGGFSPLHF.

J is TRBJ2-7 and V is TRBV9; D is perhaps TRBD1 (7 bases). CDR1 and CDR2 (germline): SGDLS, YYNGEE. The CDR3 runs 16 residues. V was shortened by 5 bases and J by 0 bases, with 18 bases between the two germline ends. CDR3 loop: CASSARGTVSSYEQYF. In DNA, the CDR3 is TGTGCCAGCAGTGCACGGGGGACAGTGAGCTCCTACGAGCAGTACTTC.

In its sample, this clone was seen once. The chain employs TRBV6-5 and TRBJ1-6; D is possibly TRBD1 (6 bases). From germline, CDR1 is MNHEY and CDR2 SVGAGI. The CDR3 totals 15 residues. Trimming shortened V by 11 bases and J by 5 bases, and 19 bases separated the two germline ends. The CDR3 DNA follows: TGTGCCTCCCTGGGGGGGGCGATTAATAATTCACCCCTCCACTTT. As protein: CASLGGAINNSPLHF.

This clone showed up just once. J is TRBJ1-2 and V is TRBV27, with a possible D match to TRBD1 (5 bases). V lost 3 bases and J lost 8, with 13 bases in between. The CDR3 is made up of 13 amino acids. CDR1 and CDR2 from the germline V gene are MNHEY and SMNVEV (reference sequence). The CDR3 DNA follows: TGTGCCAGCAGTTTCACAGGCCTCAGGGGCTACACCTTC. Translated, it gives CASSFTGLRGYTF.

This chain links TRBV7-7 with TRBJ1-1; maybe TRBD1 (6 bases). Germline CDR1 and CDR2: SSHAT and FNYEAQ (reference sequence). V dropped 5 bases and J dropped 1 base, with 14 bases sitting between them. The CDR3 extends over 15 amino acids. In DNA form, the CDR3 reads TGTGCCAGCAGCCCTTGGACAGCGACGAACACTGAAGCTTTCTTT. This codes for CASSPWTATNTEAFF.

V is TRBV2 and J is TRBJ1-4, with 7 positions matching TRBD1. The germline V gene has CDR1 SNHLY and CDR2 FYNNEI. Trimming took 7 bases from V and 3 from J; bases not matched to a gene: 5. This CDR3 comprises 14 residues. The CDR3 DNA is TGTGCCAGCACCCGGGACAGCTCTAATGAAAAACTGTTTTTT. Translating it yields CASTRDSSNEKLFF.